The rows below give T cell receptor beta chains drawn from one sample of a study of OX40 agonist ivuxolimab in advanced cancers. The repertoire was sequenced with immunoSEQ multiplex PCR; TCRdb's copy has only in-frame clones and lacks some. The sample lists 36,000 or so clones; 88% were seen once. This sample comprised CD4+ or CD8+ T cells sorted from blood, obtained in a trial of the OX40 agonist ivuxolimab. Every receptor here comes from an adult with an advanced solid tumor such as melanoma, head and neck, liver or kidney cancer. CDR3s include the opening cysteine and the closing phenylalanine or tryptophan. D genes are given only for firm matches. Only part of the rows carry a size: once, few, many, or a class if the clone is expanded.

v_call,j_call,d_call,clone_size,cdr3_aa,cdr3_nt
TRBV28,TRBJ1-5,NA,NA,CASSSAPAPNQPQHF,TGTGCCAGCAGCTCGGCCCCGGCCCCCAATCAGCCCCAGCATTTT
TRBV6-5,TRBJ2-7,TRBD2,NA,CASSAASGGYEQYF,TGTGCCAGCAGCGCAGCTAGCGGGGGCTACGAGCAGTACTTC
TRBV5-1,TRBJ2-5,TRBD2,NA,CASSSSLAGIQETQYF,TGCGCCAGCAGCTCGTCACTAGCGGGAATCCAAGAGACCCAGTACTTC
TRBV11-2,TRBJ1-1,NA,NA,CASSLDPGFEAFF,TGTGCCAGCAGCTTAGATCCAGGGTTTGAAGCTTTCTTT
TRBV7-9,TRBJ1-6,TRBD1,few,CASSPGQISSYNSPLHF,TGTGCCAGCAGCCCGGGACAGATCAGCTCCTATAATTCACCCCTCCACTTT
TRBV6-1,TRBJ2-7,NA,NA,CASSAVSYEQYF,TGTGCCAGCAGTGCAGTTTCCTACGAGCAGTACTTC
TRBV4-2,TRBJ1-1,NA,NA,CASSQVTQKTEAFF,TGTGCCAGCAGCCAAGTTACCCAAAAGACTGAAGCTTTCTTT
TRBV7-2,TRBJ2-1,NA,NA,CASSLVSTGAGEQFF,TGTGCCAGCAGCTTAGTGTCTACGGGGGCCGGTGAGCAGTTCTTC
TRBV6-1,TRBJ2-7,TRBD1,NA,CASSGITGTGNYEQYF,TGTGCCAGCAGTGGAATCACCGGGACAGGGAACTACGAGCAGTACTTC
TRBV19,TRBJ2-5,TRBD1,NA,CASRGTGGETQYF,TGTGCCAGTAGGGGGACAGGGGGCGAGACCCAGTACTTC
TRBV7-8,TRBJ2-5,NA,NA,CASSSLRETQYF,TGTGCCAGCAGCTCACTTCGGGAGACCCAGTACTTC
TRBV2,TRBJ2-3,TRBD2,NA,CASIAGRLTDTQYF,TGTGCCAGCATAGCGGGGCGCCTCACAGATACGCAGTATTTT
TRBV19,TRBJ2-1,NA,NA,CASSSALHLDEQFF,TGTGCCAGTAGTAGTGCGTTACATTTGGATGAGCAGTTCTTC
TRBV5-1,TRBJ2-1,TRBD2,NA,CASSLTGGPRNEQFF,TGCGCCAGCAGCTTGACGGGAGGGCCTAGGAATGAGCAGTTCTTC
TRBV5-1,TRBJ2-5,TRBD2,NA,CASTGGIAGYQETQYF,TGCGCCAGCACCGGCGGGATAGCGGGGTACCAAGAGACCCAGTACTTC
TRBV30,TRBJ2-1,NA,NA,CAWTSLNEQFF,TGTGCCTGGACTAGTCTCAATGAGCAGTTCTTC
TRBV9,TRBJ1-1,NA,many,CASSVDGRANTEAFF,TGTGCCAGCAGCGTAGACGGCAGAGCGAACACTGAAGCTTTCTTT
TRBV25-1,TRBJ2-5,NA,NA,CASSEGGAIQETQYF,TGTGCCAGCAGTGAAGGTGGAGCAATCCAAGAGACCCAGTACTTC
TRBV11-2,TRBJ1-4,NA,NA,CASSLQGAPNEKLFF,TGTGCCAGCAGCCTCCAAGGTGCTCCTAATGAAAAACTGTTTTTT
TRBV6-5,TRBJ1-2,NA,once,CASSRPSGEDYGYTF,TGTGCCAGCAGCCGACCGTCAGGGGAGGACTATGGCTACACCTTC
TRBV4-1,TRBJ1-5,NA,NA,CASSQGEHRNQPQHF,TGCGCCAGCAGCCAAGGGGAACACCGCAATCAGCCCCAGCATTTT
TRBV5-1,TRBJ2-7,NA,NA,CASSPPGLSYEQYF,TGCGCCAGCAGCCCCCCAGGGTTATCCTACGAGCAGTACTTC
TRBV27,TRBJ2-7,TRBD2,NA,CASSPSEGLAGVGYEQYF,TGTGCCAGCAGTCCTTCTGAGGGACTAGCGGGAGTAGGGTACGAGCAGTACTTC
TRBV2,TRBJ2-7,TRBD1,NA,CASSADRGHAYEQYF,TGTGCCAGCAGTGCTGACAGGGGGCACGCCTACGAGCAGTACTTC
TRBV7-2,TRBJ2-3,TRBD2,NA,CASSFGLAGGTDTQYF,TGTGCCAGCAGCTTTGGACTAGCGGGAGGCACAGATACGCAGTATTTT
TRBV19,TRBJ1-3,NA,NA,CASTRPGNTIYF,TGTGCCTCAACCCGACCAGGAAACACCATATATTTT
TRBV5-5,TRBJ1-5,NA,NA,CASSLVAISNQPQHF,TGTGCCAGCAGCTTGGTAGCCATTAGCAATCAGCCCCAGCATTTT
TRBV7-2,TRBJ2-3,TRBD2,once,CASSPRTSGGADTQYF,TGTGCCAGCAGTCCCCGGACTAGCGGGGGGGCGGATACGCAGTATTTT
TRBV7-8,TRBJ2-5,TRBD1,NA,CASEQGARETQYF,TGTGCCAGCGAACAGGGGGCTAGAGAGACCCAGTACTTC
TRBV6-5,TRBJ2-5,NA,NA,CASRAVETQYF,TGTGCCAGCAGGGCGGTAGAGACCCAGTACTTC
TRBV30,TRBJ2-7,TRBD1,NA,CAWRNRGLSDEQYF,TGTGCCTGGAGGAACAGGGGATTGTCGGACGAGCAGTACTTC